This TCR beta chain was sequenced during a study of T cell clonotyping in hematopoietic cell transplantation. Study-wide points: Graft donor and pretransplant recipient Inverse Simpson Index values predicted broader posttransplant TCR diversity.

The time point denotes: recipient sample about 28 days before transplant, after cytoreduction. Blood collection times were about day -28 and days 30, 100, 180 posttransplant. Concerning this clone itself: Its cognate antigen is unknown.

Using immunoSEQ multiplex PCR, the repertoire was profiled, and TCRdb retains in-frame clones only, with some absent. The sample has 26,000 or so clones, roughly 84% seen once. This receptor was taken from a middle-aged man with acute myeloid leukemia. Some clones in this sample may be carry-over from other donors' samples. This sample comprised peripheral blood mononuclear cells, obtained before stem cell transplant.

Written as DNA, the CDR3 is TGTGCCAGCAGCTTAACCTCGGGACAGATCGAGCAGTACTTC. It translates to CASSLTSGQIEQYF. This chain links TRBV11-3 with TRBJ2-7, with 7 bases fitting TRBD1. Per germline, CDR1 SGHNT and CDR2 YENEEA. The CDR3 runs to 14 residues. The junction had 7 bases not matched to a gene; V was cut back by 2 bases and J by 6 bases.